A single TCR beta chain is shown here with its context. Its specificity is not known. These data are taken from a study of spatial heterogeneity in lung cancer. The CDR3 totals 12 residues. The V gene lost 3 bases and the J gene lost 6 bases, with 7 bases spanning the gap. Per the germline V gene, CDR1 is SGHAT and CDR2 is FQNNGV. TCRdb recomputed calls from the 5' RACE reads with MiXCR, one row per CDR3 protein. The sample has more than 25,000 distinct CDR3 sequences, roughly 6.9% seen once; the top ten hold 24%. Study observations and caveats: The number of expanded tumor alpha and beta chains correlated with mutation number.

As for time point: sample taken at primary tumor resection. The V call is TRBV11-2, the J call TRBJ2-3; tentative D call: TRBD2 (6 bases). The source was lung tumor tissue, collected at surgery. This clonotype was obtained from a male donor with early-stage non-small cell lung cancer. Written as DNA, the CDR3 is TGTGCCAGCAGCTTTGGGGGGGATACGCAGTATTTT. Protein sequence: CASSFGGDTQYF.